The next 28 T cell receptor beta chains were all read from a single sample in a study of T cell changes during pregnancy in multiple sclerosis. Sequencing used immunoSEQ multiplex PCR; TCRdb keeps in-frame clones, though not all of them. In the table there are tens of thousands of clones, approximately 92% of which are singletons. The sample in question was peripheral blood, obtained in the first trimester of pregnancy. These receptors originate from a female donor with multiple sclerosis, enrolled in a pregnancy study.

This chain's CDR3 is CASSVVSGGTGELFF. CDR3 nucleotide sequence: TGTGCCAGCAGCGTAGTTAGCGGGGGTACCGGGGAGCTGTTTTTT. The chain carries TRBV9 and TRBJ2-2, with 9 positions matching TRBD2. This CDR3 is 15 amino acids long. Germline CDR1 is SGDLS and CDR2 is YYNGEE. With 0 bases clipped from V and 5 bases from J, the junction kept 2 bases outside the gene matches.

The rearrangement joins TRBV7-2 to TRBJ2-3; 9 bases align to TRBD2. V shed 5 bases, J shed 0 bases, and the junction held 12 bases outside the gene matches. Germline V gene data show CDR1 as SGHTA and CDR2 as FQGNSA. The length of the CDR3 is 18 residues. Here the CDR3 DNA reads TGTGCCAGCAGCCCCCCCCACTTAGCGGGGGCTAGCACAGATACGCAGTATTTT. It is translated as CASSPPHLAGASTDTQYF.

The chain links TRBV7-9 to TRBJ2-1; tentatively, D is TRBD1 (6 bases). CDR1 is SEHNR, CDR2 FQNEAQ, per germline (reference sequence). Trimming left V 5 bases short and J 6 bases short, with 11 bases between. The CDR3 has 13 residues. The CDR3 sequence is CASSLDSPNEQFF. Written as DNA, the CDR3 is TGTGCCAGCAGCCTGGACAGCCCCAATGAGCAGTTCTTC.

The chain recombines TRBV2 with TRBJ1-4; TRBD1 agrees at 10 bases. The trim removed 8 bases at V and 5 bases at J, leaving 5 bases unmatched. This CDR3 is 14 amino acids long. The germline V gene encodes CDR1 SNHLY and CDR2 FYNNEI. This chain's CDR3 is CASGRDRGNEKLFF. CDR3 sequence (DNA): TGTGCCAGCGGCCGGGACAGGGGAAATGAAAAACTGTTTTTT.

J is TRBJ2-7 and V is TRBV7-3; 10 positions agree with TRBD2. J gave up 3 bases and V 6 bases, and 11 bases lay outside the gene matches. The germline V gene encodes CDR1 SGHTA and CDR2 FQGTGA. This CDR3 spans 16 amino acids. CDR3 protein: CASSKNGASGGYEQYF. In DNA form, the CDR3 reads TGTGCCAGCAGTAAAAATGGAGCTAGCGGGGGCTACGAGCAGTACTTC.

The V call is TRBV4-2, the J call TRBJ1-2; 7 nucleotides align to TRBD1. With V trimmed by 2 bases and J by 2 bases, 11 bases remained unmatched. CDR1 is LGHNA and CDR2 is YNFKEQ in the germline V gene. This CDR3 has 17 residues. The CDR3 DNA follows: TGTGCCAGCAGCCAAAACCGCTTCGGACAGGACAACTATGGCTACACCTTC. Translated, it gives CASSQNRFGQDNYGYTF.

The chain carries TRBV27 and TRBJ2-5; 8 nucleotides align to TRBD2. The CDR3 sequence is 15 residues long. Germline assignment: CDR1 MNHEY and CDR2 SMNVEV (reference sequence). V shed 0 bases, J shed 5 bases, and the junction held 5 bases outside the gene matches. The CDR3 nucleotides read TGTGCCAGCAGTTTATCTGCGGGGGGCCGGGAGACCCAGTACTTC. It is translated as CASSLSAGGRETQYF.

This chain uses TRBV7-2 with TRBJ2-1; a possible D gene is TRBD1 (5 bases). V shed 9 bases and J shed 4 bases, with 10 bases lying between them. Germline V gene sequence: CDR1 SGHTA, CDR2 FQGNSA. This CDR3 comprises 12 residues. The DNA for the CDR3 is TGTGCCAGTTCGTCAGGGTACAATGAGCAGTTCTTC. Protein: CASSSGYNEQFF.

The V call is TRBV18, the J call TRBJ1-1; D is undetermined. Trimming cost V 0 bases and J 0 bases, with 8 bases left between them. Germline V gene data show CDR1 as KGHSH and CDR2 as LQKENI. The CDR3 length is 15 residues. This CDR3 reads CASSPPTSMNTEAFF. In DNA, the CDR3 is TGTGCCAGCTCACCACCGACAAGCATGAACACTGAAGCTTTCTTT.

J is TRBJ1-1 and V is TRBV7-3; D unclear. Trimming pared 2 bases from V and 1 base from J, leaving 5 bases between. This CDR3 region has 13 residues. From germline, CDR1 is SGHTA and CDR2 FQGTGA. As DNA, the CDR3 is TGTGCCAGCAGCTTACAACAGAACACTGAAGCTTTCTTT. This sequence encodes CASSLQQNTEAFF.

This clone was found a few times. The chain uses TRBV9 and TRBJ1-1; possible D gene TRBD1, 6 bases. The V gene's germline CDR1 is SGDLS and CDR2 YYNGEE. The CDR3 totals 12 residues. V was cut by 1 base and J by 11 bases, with 12 bases left in between. The chain's CDR3 is CASSVTGHRAFF. The CDR3 DNA reads as TGTGCCAGCAGCGTAACAGGGCATAGGGCTTTCTTT. The entire variable domain, with the rest obtained from reference TRBV9 and TRBJ1-1, is as follows: DSGVTQTPKHLITATGQRVTLRCSPRSGDLSVYWYQQSLDQGLQFLIQYYNGEERAKGNILERFSAQQFPDLHSELNLSSLELGDSALYFCASSVTGHRAFFGQGTRLTVV.

This clone appeared once. The J gene is TRBJ1-1, the V gene TRBV29-1; possible D gene TRBD1, 5 bases. From germline, CDR1 is SQVTM and CDR2 ANQGSEA. The CDR3 runs to 13 residues. The V and J ends lost 1 base and 3 bases respectively, with 9 bases between them. The CDR3 bases are TGCAGCGTTGAAGGGGGCAGGGACACTGAAGCTTTCTTT. Its translation is CSVEGGRDTEAFF.

V is TRBV5-8 and J is TRBJ1-2; TRBD1 agrees at 8 bases. Germline trimming cut 4 bases from V and 5 bases from J; bases unmatched to any gene: 10. The CDR3 sequence is 15 residues long. Germline loops: CDR1 SGHTS, CDR2 YDEGEE. The CDR3 bases are TGTGCCAGCAGCCCCCGGACAGGGACGTCTTATGGCTACACCTTC. It yields the protein CASSPRTGTSYGYTF.

The chain couples TRBV7-3 to TRBJ2-2; no clear D gene. Germline assignment: CDR1 SGHTA and CDR2 FQGTGA. The V end was cut by 1 base, the J end by 4 bases, with 13 bases between. The CDR3 has 16 residues. The CDR3 region is CASSLNPLESTGELFF. The CDR3 DNA reads TGTGCCAGCAGCTTAAATCCCCTAGAAAGCACCGGGGAGCTGTTTTTT.

The chain carries TRBV19 and TRBJ2-2; possible D gene TRBD1, 5 bases. The V gene lost 6 bases and the J gene lost 7 bases, with 12 bases spanning the gap. Germline CDR1 LNHDA, CDR2 SQIVND (reference sequence). CDR3 length: 13 amino acids. The CDR3: CASSPQGFGELFF. The CDR3 nucleotides read TGTGCCAGTAGCCCCCAGGGATTCGGGGAGCTGTTTTTT.

V and J are TRBV5-1 and TRBJ1-1; D may be TRBD1 (5 bases). Trimming left V 2 bases short and J 3 bases short, with 14 bases between. Germline-derived CDR1 and CDR2 are SGHRS and YFSETQ. The CDR3 sequence is 15 residues long. In nucleotides, the CDR3 is TGCGCCAGCAGCTTTGGGCCAGGAGGGGACACTGAAGCTTTCTTT. This encodes CASSFGPGGDTEAFF.

This clone was seen just once. The chain has TRBV19 and TRBJ1-5, with D perhaps matching TRBD1 (6 bases). The CDR3 is made up of 16 amino acids. The germline V gene encodes CDR1 LNHDA and CDR2 SQIVND (reference sequence). V lost 4 bases to trimming and J lost 5 bases, with 18 bases between them. Here the CDR3 DNA reads TGTGCCAGTAGTACTCGCAGACAGGTAGGGCATCAGCCCCAGCATTTT. It specifies CASSTRRQVGHQPQHF.

The V and J genes are TRBV12-2 and TRBJ2-3; the tabulated D call, TRBD1, remains unverified against the DNA. TRBV12-2 is a pseudogene. The CDR3 has 16 amino acids. For the CDR3, the DNA is TGTGCAAGTCGCCTCCCGACAGGGGAGGTGGCAGATACGCAGTATTTT. Protein sequence: CASRLPTGEVADTQYF.

About this clone: At one boundary the junction diverges from the germline segment, which might be a read error. The chain combines TRBV5-4 with TRBJ1-4; D possibly corresponds to TRBD1 (5 bases). Germline loops: CDR1 SGHNT, CDR2 YYREEE (reference sequence). This CDR3 comprises 15 residues. In DNA, the CDR3 is TGTGCCAGCGCAGGTGGAGGGGCCGGTAATGAGAAACTGTTTTTT. Translation gives CASAGGGAGNEKLFF.

V is TRBV9 and J is TRBJ2-7; 13 nucleotides agree with TRBD2. The CDR3 covers 15 residues. V dropped 4 bases and J dropped 4; count of bases not matched to a gene: 5. Germline CDR1 SGDLS, CDR2 YYNGEE. CDR3: CASSPRTSGGYEQYF. The CDR3 region has the DNA TGTGCCAGCAGCCCAAGGACTAGCGGGGGATACGAGCAGTACTTC.

This chain uses TRBV19 with TRBJ1-1; D gene uncertain. Deletions cut 8 bases from V and 2 bases from J, with 3 bases between. CDR3 size: 10 residues. Germline loops: CDR1 LNHDA, CDR2 SQIVND (reference sequence). The CDR3 reads CASSNTEAFF. DNA of the CDR3: TGTGCCAGTTCAAACACTGAAGCTTTCTTT.

This chain uses TRBV7-2 with TRBJ2-4; tentatively, D is TRBD1 (6 bases). Germline V gene lookup returns CDR1 SGHTA and CDR2 FQGNSA. The V gene lost 3 bases and the J gene lost 0 bases, with 12 bases spanning the gap. The CDR3 consists of 16 residues. CDR3 nucleotides: TGTGCCAGCAGCTTCACAGGGCCCGGAGCCAAAAACATTCAGTACTTC. This encodes CASSFTGPGAKNIQYF.

V is TRBV7-8 and J is TRBJ2-2, with D possibly matching TRBD1 (5 bases). Germline V lookup: CDR1 SGHVS, CDR2 FQNEAQ. The CDR3 runs 14 residues. Deletions cut 6 bases from V and 3 bases from J, with 11 bases between. The CDR3 sequence: CASRGPRHTGELFF. The CDR3 bases are TGTGCCAGCAGGGGGCCCCGGCACACCGGGGAGCTGTTTTTT.

V is TRBV5-6 and J is TRBJ2-5; TRBD2 matches 9 bases. V shed 5 bases, J shed 7 bases, and the junction held 12 bases outside the gene matches. Per the germline V gene, CDR1 is SGHDT and CDR2 is YYEEEE. This CDR3 spans 15 amino acids. CDR3 coding DNA: TGTGCCAGCAGATATGGACTAGCGCGATCGGGGACCCAGTACTTC. This encodes CASRYGLARSGTQYF.

The gene calls are TRBV15 and TRBJ2-7, with D perhaps matching TRBD1 (6 bases). This CDR3 has 13 amino acids. V lost 4 bases, J lost 2 bases, and 9 bases lay in between. Per the germline V gene, CDR1 is LNHNV and CDR2 is YYDKDF (reference sequence). The CDR3 reads CATSKTGPYEQYF. For the CDR3, the DNA is TGTGCCACCAGCAAAACAGGGCCCTACGAGCAGTACTTC.

The chain employs TRBV10-3 and TRBJ1-3; TRBD1 is a possible D gene (6 bases). The CDR3 has 15 amino acids. The germline V gene encodes CDR1 ENHRY and CDR2 SYGVKD. Trimming took 10 bases from V and 1 from J, leaving 17 bases between them. The CDR3 DNA is TGTGCCACCCTTGACAGGCGGGGGTCTGGAAACACCATATATTTT. Encoded protein: CATLDRRGSGNTIYF.

This rearrangement joins TRBV19 to TRBJ2-7; D is ambiguous. Germline loops: CDR1 LNHDA, CDR2 SQIVND (reference sequence). The CDR3 extends over 14 amino acids. Trimming left V 5 bases short and J 2 bases short, with 13 bases between. This CDR3 is CASSPVGTAYEQYF. The CDR3 coding sequence is TGTGCCAGTAGTCCCGTCGGTACCGCCTACGAGCAGTACTTC.

V gene TRBV6-1 combines with J gene TRBJ2-7; D perhaps matches TRBD1 (6 bases). Trimming took off 6 bases at V and 2 bases at J, with 11 bases between the two ends. CDR3 size: 13 residues. The germline gives CDR1 MNHNS, CDR2 SASEGT. The CDR3 nucleotides read TGTGCCAGCAGGAGGACAGCCACCTACGAGCAGTACTTC. Protein sequence: CASRRTATYEQYF.